This TCR beta chain was found in a study of cytomegalovirus exposure and HLA in healthy donors. About the research overall: Early release data held 85 million to 95 million unique TCRs from HLA-typed donors. Of the donors genotyped, approximately 410 in all, around 76% fell in the Caucasian-associated ancestry cluster.

Healthy donors of bone marrow made up the group. Per germline, CDR1 MNHNY and CDR2 SVGAGI (reference sequence). Trimming cost V 8 bases and J 6 bases, with 9 bases left between them. The CDR3 is made up of 11 amino acids. In the PCR, 60 Vbeta and 13 Jbeta primers were used. Assay: immunoSEQ multiplex PCR; the TCRdb copy retains only in-frame clones and omits some. The sample lists roughly 130,000 clones, 80% seen once, with about 2.5% in the top ten. This TCR was sampled from a man aged 25 to 45 in good health and CMV-seronegative. The sequencing input was PBMCs. The chain uses TRBV6-6 and TRBJ2-3; D uncertain. CDR3 sequence reads: CASQIADTQYF. The CDR3 DNA sequence: TGTGCCAGCCAGATAGCTGATACGCAGTATTTT.